The 10 T cell receptor beta chains below were found in one sample sequenced in a study of CD8+CD57+ T cells in acquired aplastic anemia. CDR3 and TCR beta VDJ profiling relied on genomic DNA as the template. TCRdb itself ran the reads through MiXCR, one entry per CDR3 protein. The table includes about 270,000 distinct CDR3 sequences, about 80% detected once. Selection for sequencing was limited to patients who had shown CD8+CD57+ cell expansion by flow cytometry. Sequenced: sorted CD4+, CD8+, or CD8+CD57+ T cells (not recorded which) from PBMCs. The origin of the receptors is a human donor with aplastic anemia.

The rearrangement joins TRBV9 to TRBJ2-3, with D tentatively TRBD1 or TRBD2 (6 bases each). This CDR3 is built from 14 residues. Deletions cut 4 bases from V and 13 bases from J, with 22 bases between. Germline CDR1 is SGDLS and CDR2 is YYNGEE. CDR3 coding DNA: TGTGCCAGCAGCTTAGGGGGAGGTCCCGAAAAGAAGTATTTT. Translated, it gives CASSLGGGPEKKYF.

The rearrangement uses TRBV2 and TRBJ2-5; perhaps D is TRBD1 or TRBD2 (6 bases each). The V gene's germline CDR1 is SNHLY and CDR2 FYNNEI. The length of the CDR3 is 15 residues. Trimming removed 8 bases from V and 6 bases from J, with 22 bases in between. The CDR3 DNA sequence: TGTGCCAGCGGCGACGGGGGCACAGATACGCAGACCCAGTACTTC. It yields the protein CASGDGGTDTQTQYF.

V is TRBV19 and J is TRBJ1-6, with D maybe TRBD1 (5 bases). The length of the CDR3 is 16 residues. The V gene lost 4 bases and the J gene lost 10 bases, with 20 bases spanning the gap. CDR1 is LNHDA, CDR2 SQIVND, per germline (reference sequence). The CDR3, as DNA: TGTGCCAGTAGTAGGGGACGTGTCGGGGTCGAATCACCCCTCCACTTT. Its protein is CASSRGRVGVESPLHF.

About this clonotype: One junction end disagrees with the germline gene, perhaps due to a read error. This chain links TRBV15 with TRBJ2-1; 10 bases agree with TRBD2. The CDR3 runs to 14 residues. Germline CDR1 LNHNV, CDR2 YYDKDF (reference sequence). This CDR3 is CATSREGLASGREF. CDR3 DNA sequence: TGTGCCACCAGCAGAGAAGGGTTGGCTAGCGGGAGAGAATTC.

This sequence joins TRBV7-2 and TRBJ2-6; D may correspond to TRBD1 or TRBD2 (5 bases each). The CDR3 consists of 16 residues. V was pared by 4 bases and J by 12 bases, with 22 bases between. The V gene's germline CDR1 is SGHTA and CDR2 FQGNSA. The CDR3 sequence: CASSSGANHNSTVLTF. The CDR3 nucleotides are TGTGCCAGCAGCTCCGGGGCAAACCATAATTCAACCGTCCTGACTTTC.

This clonotype is a singleton in its sample. V usage is TRBV15 and J usage is TRBJ1-4; 7 nucleotides match TRBD1. Germline values: CDR1 LNHNV, CDR2 YYDKDF (reference sequence). This CDR3 has 15 residues. The V gene end was trimmed by 3 bases and the J gene end by 5 bases; junction bases not matched to a gene: 6. This CDR3 is CATSRTGTQNEKLFF. Written as DNA, the CDR3 is TGTGCCACCAGCAGGACAGGGACCCAGAATGAAAAACTGTTTTTT.

The V and J genes are TRBV7-2 and TRBJ2-7; D might be TRBD2 (7 bases). The CDR3 runs 15 residues. Trimming removed 3 bases at V and 11 bases at J, with 23 bases between. In germline, CDR1 is SGHTA, CDR2 FQGNSA. This chain's CDR3 is CASSFRGGGGHDEYF. For the CDR3, the DNA is TGTGCCAGCAGCTTTCGCGGGGGCGGGGGCCACGATGAGTACTTC.

This clonotype was detected a few times. This may be a read error: a much more frequent sequence differs by one nucleotide. V and J are TRBV12-3 or TRBV12-4 and TRBJ2-7; D perhaps matches TRBD1 (6 bases). This CDR3 has 15 residues. Trimming removed 2 bases from V and 7 bases from J, with 18 bases in between. This CDR3 is CASSLRGHYYNEQYF. The CDR3 nucleotides are TGTGCCAGCAGTTTAAGGGGACACTACTACAATGAGCAGTACTTC.

A single count supports this clonotype. The chain carries TRBV20-1 and TRBJ1-1; D is ambiguous. Germline CDR1 is DFQATT and CDR2 is SNEGSKA (reference sequence). Trimming took 1 base from V and 1 from J, leaving 10 bases between them. This CDR3 has 14 residues. The chain's CDR3 is CSARVRQENTEAFF. In DNA form, the CDR3 reads TGCAGTGCTAGAGTGCGCCAGGAGAACACTGAAGCTTTCTTT.

On this clonotype itself: This likely comes from a read error, as the CDR3 has no conserved phenylalanine or tryptophan at its end. This chain joins TRBV2 and TRBJ2-1, with D perhaps assigned TRBD1 or TRBD2 (5 bases each). TRBJ2-7 explains the end of the DNA better; the J call may be wrong. The CDR3 runs 13 residues. Germline CDR1 SNHLY, CDR2 FYNNEI. The CDR3 reads CASSGDGIHEQYL. Here the CDR3 DNA reads TGTGCCAGCAGTGGGGACGGGATCCATGAGCAGTACTTG.